This T cell receptor beta chain comes out of a study of blood T cells in healthy people across ages. This clonotype was picked up many times. Primed by a sample-barcoded 5' primer and a J-beta primer mix, a second PCR proceeded for about 7 to 11 cycles. Each CDR3 protein is one row after TCRdb ran MiXCR on the 5' RACE reads. The top ten clones hold 15% to 17% of a sample with roughly 650,000 distinct CDR3 sequences, 32% of them seen once. The CDR3 is made up of 16 amino acids. CDR1 is SEHNR and CDR2 is FQNEAQ in the germline V gene (reference sequence). Trimming stripped 5 bases from V and 1 base from J, with 17 bases between.

Sequenced: blood. This clonotype was sampled from a woman aged 80 or older in good health. The chain is built from TRBV7-9 and TRBJ2-5; TRBD2 might be the D (6 bases). CDR3 nucleotide sequence: TGTGCCAGCAGCCGGCCCCGGGACGGGAGCCAAGAGACCCAGTACTTC. Residues: CASSRPRDGSQETQYF.